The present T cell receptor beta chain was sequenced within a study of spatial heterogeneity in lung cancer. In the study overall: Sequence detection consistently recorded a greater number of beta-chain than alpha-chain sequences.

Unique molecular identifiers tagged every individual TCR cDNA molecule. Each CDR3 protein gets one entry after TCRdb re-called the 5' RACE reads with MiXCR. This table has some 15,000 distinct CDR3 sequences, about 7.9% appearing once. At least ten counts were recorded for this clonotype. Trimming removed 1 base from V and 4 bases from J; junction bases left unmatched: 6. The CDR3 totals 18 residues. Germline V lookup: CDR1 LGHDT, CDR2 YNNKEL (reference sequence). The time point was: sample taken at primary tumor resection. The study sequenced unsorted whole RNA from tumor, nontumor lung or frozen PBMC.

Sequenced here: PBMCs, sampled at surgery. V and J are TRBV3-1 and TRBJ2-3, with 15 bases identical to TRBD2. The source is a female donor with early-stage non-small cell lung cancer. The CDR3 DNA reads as TGTGCCAGCAGCCAAGCCCGGACTAGCGGGGGGGCCGCAGATACGCAGTATTTT. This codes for CASSQARTSGGAADTQYF.